This T cell receptor (beta chain) was profiled in a study of OX40 agonist ivuxolimab in advanced cancers. Data came from immunoSEQ multiplex PCR; TCRdb stores just in-frame clones and leaves some out. The data show about 70,000 clones, roughly 88% seen once. This CDR3 is built from 15 residues. From germline, CDR1 is SEHNR and CDR2 FQNEAQ (reference sequence). With V trimmed by 5 bases and J by 3 bases, 6 bases remained unmatched. Sample: CD4+ or CD8+ T cells sorted from blood, taken in a trial of the OX40 agonist ivuxolimab. The TCR was taken from an adult with an advanced solid tumor such as melanoma, head and neck, liver or kidney cancer. This chain links TRBV7-9 with TRBJ2-5; 10 positions agree with TRBD2. CDR3 DNA: TGTGCCAGCAGCCCCAACGGACTAGCGGAAGAGACCCAGTACTTC. It is translated as CASSPNGLAEETQYF.